Below, 23 T cell receptor beta chains from the same sample are listed, as sequenced in a study of CD8 T cells in Susac syndrome. Random hexamers primed reverse transcription of roughly 0.5 to 1 ug RNA. TCRdb re-called the immunoSEQ multiplex PCR reads through MiXCR, storing one row per CDR3 protein. The sample records a few hundred thousand distinct CDR3 sequences, more than 85% being singletons. What was sequenced was CD8+ T cells from PBMCs. These receptors came from a human donor with multiple sclerosis.

This chain uses TRBV7-8 with TRBJ2-3; D unclear. The CDR3 covers 14 residues. Trimming removed 4 bases at V and 2 bases at J, with 10 bases between. The germline V gene encodes CDR1 SGHVS and CDR2 FQNEAQ. The CDR3 loop is CASSSAKDTDTQYF. DNA for the CDR3: TGTGCCAGCAGCTCGGCAAAGGACACAGATACGCAGTATTTT.

V gene TRBV6-2 or TRBV6-3 combines with J gene TRBJ2-4; 8 bases align to TRBD1. The CDR3 covers 13 residues. The junction had 8 bases not matched to a gene; V was cut back by 2 bases and J by 14 bases. The germline V gene encodes CDR1 MNHEY and CDR2 SVGEGT. CDR3 bases: TGTGCCAGCAGTTACCCTGGACAGGGAGATAAGTACTTC. Its protein is CASSYPGQGDKYF.

The chain joins TRBV3-1 to TRBJ1-1; D uncertain. V was cut by 4 bases and J by 5 bases, with 17 bases left in between. The V gene's germline CDR1 is LGHDT and CDR2 YNNKEL (reference sequence). CDR3 length equals 15 residues. The CDR3 region has the DNA TGTGCCAGCAGCCGTTCCCTTACGGGTGGGACTGAAGCTTTCTTT. Protein product: CASSRSLTGGTEAFF.

The chain is built from TRBV7-9 and TRBJ2-1, with 9 bases fitting TRBD1. Germline CDR1 SEHNR, CDR2 FQNEAQ (reference sequence). The CDR3 contains 12 residues. J gave up 16 bases and V 1 base, and 5 bases lay outside the gene matches. Written as DNA, the CDR3 is TGTGCCAGCAGCTTAGGGGACAGGGTAAGATTCTTC. It is translated as CASSLGDRVRFF.

This clonotype was seen a single time. The CDR3 sequence: CASSFRPGTGISYEQYF. The CDR3 nucleotides read TGTGCCAGCAGCTTTCGTCCCGGGACAGGGATCTCCTACGAGCAGTACTTC. The rearrangement joins TRBV7-2 to TRBJ2-7, with 9 bases lining up with TRBD1. The CDR3 consists of 17 residues. Germline CDR1 SGHTA, CDR2 FQGNSA. The ends lost 3 bases at V and 0 bases at J; junction bases unmatched: 9.

V is TRBV30 and J is TRBJ2-1, with D perhaps matching TRBD1 or TRBD2 (5 bases each). The length of the CDR3 is 12 residues. The V end was cut by 1 base, the J end by 7 bases, with 8 bases between. Germline lookup yields CDR1 GTSNPN and CDR2 SVGIG (reference sequence). The CDR3 protein is CAWSGDGNEQFF. The DNA of the CDR3 is TGTGCCTGGAGTGGGGACGGGAATGAGCAGTTCTTC.

The chain couples TRBV27 to TRBJ1-4, with D tentatively TRBD1 (6 bases). Germline V CDR1 and CDR2: MNHEY, SMNVEV (reference sequence). The V gene lost 4 bases and the J gene lost 5 bases, with 14 bases spanning the gap. CDR3 length: 15 residues. CDR3 coding DNA: TGTGCCAGCAGTTACTCCGGGACAAAGAATGAAAAACTGTTTTTT. It yields the protein CASSYSGTKNEKLFF.

The chain uses TRBV29-1 and TRBJ1-1, with 7 bases that match TRBD1. The J segment lost 1 base and the V segment lost 7 bases, leaving 6 bases of the junction unmatched. Germline CDR1 and CDR2: SQVTM and ANQGSEA. The CDR3 has 13 amino acids. CDR3: CSGTGVGNTEAFF. CDR3 in DNA: TGCAGCGGAACAGGGGTAGGGAACACTGAAGCTTTCTTT.

This clonotype was picked up one time. The rearrangement uses TRBV12-3 or TRBV12-4 and TRBJ2-5; tentatively, D is TRBD2 (6 bases). Between the trimmed V and J ends, which lost 5 bases and 0 bases, there was a span of 25 bases. This CDR3 is built from 19 residues. CDR3 DNA: TGTGCCAGCAGTCTAAGACCGGGGAAGGCTAGCGCGTACCAAGAGACCCAGTACTTC. As protein: CASSLRPGKASAYQETQYF.

The chain joins TRBV7-9 to TRBJ1-2, with a weak D call TRBD1 (6 bases). Germline V gene sequence: CDR1 SEHNR, CDR2 FQNEAQ (reference sequence). Trimming pared 2 bases from V and 0 bases from J, leaving 16 bases between. This CDR3 contains 17 residues. CDR3 region: CASSLTGGRMANYGYTF. CDR3 in DNA: TGTGCCAGCAGCTTAACGGGGGGCAGGATGGCTAACTATGGCTACACCTTC.

The chain recombines TRBV18 with TRBJ1-4, with TRBD1 matching over 7 bases. This CDR3 region has 14 residues. Germline V gives CDR1 KGHSH, CDR2 LQKENI. After removal of 4 bases from V and 4 bases from J, the junction contained 3 bases not matched to a gene. This CDR3 is CASSQGAINEKLFF. The DNA for the CDR3 is TGTGCCAGCTCACAGGGGGCCATTAATGAAAAACTGTTTTTT.

Points on this clonotype: In this CDR3 the conserved last residue, phenylalanine or tryptophan, is missing, so a read error is likely. The J gene is TRBJ2-7, the V gene TRBV29-1, with D possibly TRBD2 on 5 matching bases. CDR3 length equals 14 residues. V lost 3 bases and J 3 bases, leaving 15 bases between the germline ends. CDR1 is SQVTM, CDR2 ANQGSEA, per germline. CDR3 protein: CSVDITIGNYEQYC. The CDR3 DNA follows: TGCAGCGTTGATATTACGATCGGGAACTACGAGCAGTACTGC.

The rearrangement uses TRBV12-3 or TRBV12-4 and TRBJ2-1; tentatively, D is TRBD2 (6 bases). V lost 6 bases and J lost 0, with 30 bases in between. The CDR3 is 21 amino acids. CDR3 sequence reads: CASSSPLARGRQLSSYNEQFF. The CDR3 DNA reads as TGTGCCAGCAGCTCCCCGCTCGCGCGGGGACGACAACTGAGCTCCTACAATGAGCAGTTCTTC.

The rearrangement uses TRBV4-1 and TRBJ2-7; D assignment may be TRBD1 or TRBD2 (6 bases each). CDR1 is MGHRA, CDR2 YSYEKL, per germline. Between the trimmed V and J ends, which lost 1 base and 3 bases, there was a span of 16 bases. The length of the CDR3 is 16 residues. The CDR3 protein is CASSQGGDTSLYEQYF. Here the CDR3 DNA reads TGCGCCAGCAGCCAAGGGGGGGACACCAGCCTCTACGAGCAGTACTTC.

The chain recombines TRBV9 with TRBJ2-1; 9 bases agree with TRBD1. Trimming at V came to 2 bases and at J to 5 bases, leaving 11 bases not matched to a gene. The germline V gene encodes CDR1 SGDLS and CDR2 YYNGEE. CDR3 length: 17 residues. The CDR3 sequence: CASSVSGATGGHNEQFF. CDR3 DNA sequence: TGTGCCAGCAGCGTTTCAGGGGCAACAGGGGGCCACAATGAGCAGTTCTTC.

This sequence joins TRBV20-1 and TRBJ2-1; 12 positions match TRBD2. Germline V gene lookup returns CDR1 DFQATT and CDR2 SNEGSKA (reference sequence). V dropped 4 bases and J dropped 9; count of bases not matched to a gene: 13. The CDR3 spans 16 residues. CDR3 amino acids: CSAILTSGSRGFEQFF. The CDR3 bases are TGCAGTGCTATCTTGACTAGCGGGAGTCGGGGTTTTGAGCAGTTCTTC.

The chain carries TRBV29-1 and TRBJ1-1, with TRBD1 as a possible D gene (5 bases). V lost 4 bases to trimming and J lost 1 base, with 16 bases between them. Germline V gene lookup returns CDR1 SQVTM and CDR2 ANQGSEA. This CDR3 region has 15 residues. In nucleotides, the CDR3 is TGCAGCGTTGTGAAGGGGCTTAACCCGAACACTGAAGCTTTCTTT. Translating gives CSVVKGLNPNTEAFF.

The chain has TRBV5-6 and TRBJ1-1; D possibly corresponds to TRBD1 (5 bases). Germline-derived CDR1 and CDR2 are SGHDT and YYEEEE. V lost 2 bases and J lost 8, with 10 bases in between. This CDR3 has 12 residues. Here the CDR3 DNA reads TGTGCCAGCAGCTTCCGGGGGGGGGAAGCTTTCTTT. This translates into CASSFRGGEAFF.

The genes are TRBV15 and TRBJ2-3; tentatively, D is TRBD2 (6 bases). Trimming took off 7 bases at V and 1 base at J, with 15 bases between the two ends. There are 15 residues in the CDR3. Germline lookup yields CDR1 LNHNV and CDR2 YYDKDF (reference sequence). CDR3 nucleotide sequence: TGTGCCACCACAAGGGCACTAGCCGGCACAGATACGCAGTATTTT. Its protein product is CATTRALAGTDTQYF.

The chain is built from TRBV6-2 or TRBV6-3 and TRBJ2-7, with D perhaps TRBD2 (5 bases). The germline CDR1 and CDR2 sequences are MNHEY and SVGEGT. CDR3 length: 13 amino acids. V lost 2 bases to trimming and J lost 4 bases, with 9 bases between them. DNA of the CDR3: TGTGCCAGCAGTTACCCCCCGGGGTACGAGCAGTACTTC. Its protein is CASSYPPGYEQYF.

The chain recombines TRBV7-2 with TRBJ2-1; the D is unclear. With 5 bases removed from V and 0 bases from J, the gap between germline ends came to 14 bases. Germline assignment: CDR1 SGHTA and CDR2 FQGNSA. This CDR3 spans 16 amino acids. The chain's CDR3 is CASSPIRVGSYNEQFF. CDR3 coding DNA: TGTGCCAGCAGCCCCATTAGGGTAGGCTCCTACAATGAGCAGTTCTTC.

The chain recombines TRBV25-1 with TRBJ2-7, with 9 bases fitting TRBD2. Germline CDR1 reads MGHDK; CDR2 reads SYGVNS. V was pared by 6 bases and J by 3 bases, with 3 bases of the junction left unmatched. This CDR3 contains 13 residues. CDR3 residues: CASRSGGNYEQYF. CDR3 DNA: TGTGCCAGCAGGAGCGGGGGGAACTACGAGCAGTACTTC.

This chain joins TRBV9 and TRBJ1-1; tentative D call: TRBD1 (6 bases). V lost 0 bases, J lost 1 base, and 16 bases lay in between. Germline V gives CDR1 SGDLS, CDR2 YYNGEE. The CDR3 is 17 amino acids. The CDR3 sequence is CASSVVSGVGGNTEAFF. The CDR3 region has the DNA TGTGCCAGCAGCGTAGTTTCAGGGGTTGGAGGGAACACTGAAGCTTTCTTT.